The 10 T cell receptor beta chains in this list originate from one sample, sequenced in a study of CXCR3-negative and CXCR3-positive naive CD8 T cells. Regarding the study as a whole: CXCR3-positive naive cells carried more hydrophobic TRB CDR3s than CXCR3-negative ones.

These TCRs are of unknown antigen specificity. The TRB libraries of cDNA were built by UMI-labeled 5' RACE. Reanalyzing the 5' RACE reads, TCRdb keeps one entry per CDR3 protein, without DNA. The sample holds about 51,000 distinct CDR3 sequences. The sample was naive CXCR3+ CD8+ T cells from blood. Subset described: CD45RO-CCR7+CD27+CD95- naive CD8+ T cells expressing CXCR3 (TNR3+). Receptors were obtained from a human donor in good health. Some clones in this sample may be carry-over from other donors' samples.

V is TRBV28 and J is TRBJ1-1; TCRdb's D call of TRBD1 is untestable without DNA. Germline CDR1 MDHEN, CDR2 SYDVKM. This CDR3 region has 16 residues. This CDR3 reads CASSSNSPGADGEAFF.

The rearrangement links TRBV9 to TRBJ2-2. The CDR3 runs to 14 residues. Germline V gene lookup returns CDR1 SGDLS and CDR2 YYNGEE. The CDR3 sequence is CASSVVLHTGELFF.

The V call is TRBV27, the J call TRBJ1-5; TCRdb proposes TRBD1, but this gene call is untestable without DNA. Germline lookup yields CDR1 MNHEY and CDR2 SMNVEV (reference sequence). The CDR3 has 13 residues. The CDR3 reads CATGGGKDQPQHF.

The rearrangement uses TRBV7-2 and TRBJ2-1; the D call from TCRdb, TRBD2, cannot be confirmed without DNA. This CDR3 is built from 12 residues. Germline V gene lookup returns CDR1 SGHTA and CDR2 FQGNSA. CDR3 loop: CASSDPTSEQFF.

The CDR3 spells CASSPPGNTGELFF. The chain has TRBV7-9 and TRBJ2-2; TCRdb's assignment of TRBD1 cannot be checked, as there is no DNA. The CDR3 sequence is 14 residues long. CDR1 is SEHNR, CDR2 FQNEAQ, per germline (reference sequence).

The chain is built from TRBV4-3 and TRBJ2-7; TCRdb's assignment of TRBD2 cannot be checked, as there is no DNA. CDR3 length equals 17 residues. In germline, CDR1 is LGHNA, CDR2 YSLEER. The CDR3 sequence is CASSQEASSGANYEQYF.

The chain employs TRBV19 and TRBJ2-7; lacking DNA, the TRBD2 call made by TCRdb goes unchecked. Germline CDR1 LNHDA, CDR2 SQIVND (reference sequence). CDR3 length: 12 amino acids. The CDR3 reads CASTSELYEQYF.

CDR3 sequence reads: CASSPLKVAYTDTQYF. The rearrangement links TRBV6-6 to TRBJ2-3; TCRdb selects TRBD1, and the lack of DNA leaves this call unchecked. CDR3 size: 16 residues. Germline V CDR1 and CDR2: MNHNY, SVGAGI (reference sequence).

The chain employs TRBV7-9 and TRBJ2-7. Germline V lookup: CDR1 SEHNR, CDR2 FQNEAQ (reference sequence). The CDR3 contains 12 residues. This CDR3 is CASSYMDDEQYF.

The chain is built from TRBV7-2 and TRBJ2-7; the D call from TCRdb, TRBD1, cannot be confirmed without DNA. The CDR3 covers 14 residues. Germline-derived CDR1 and CDR2 are SGHTA and FQGNSA. CDR3 in amino acids: CASSTSGGAYEQYF.